The rows below give T cell receptor beta chains drawn from one sample of a study of blood T cells in healthy people across ages. TCRdb re-analysed the 5' RACE reads in MiXCR, keeping a single row per CDR3 protein. Here the sample spans about 1.4 million distinct CDR3 sequences, around 59% being singletons. The sequencing sample was made of blood. The source of these receptors is a man aged 18 to 30 in good health. Both conserved end residues are part of each CDR3. Fields, in order: CDR3 length, J gene, V gene, CDR3 protein.

>17|TRBJ2-7|TRBV7-2
CASSLRTSGGTSYEQYF
>17|TRBJ2-1|TRBV20-1
CSARDQRRESSYNEQFF
>13|TRBJ1-2|TRBV12-3/TRBV12-4
CASSFRQIYGYTF
>14|TRBJ2-4|TRBV7-2
CASSPLNTGTDQYF
>14|TRBJ1-1|TRBV4-1
CASSLPVAYTEAFF
>12|TRBJ1-1|TRBV27
CASGGEGIEAFF
>15|TRBJ2-7|TRBV7-9
CASSSGQGAMYEQYF
>13|TRBJ2-7|TRBV29-1
CSVADRGLFEQYF
>19|TRBJ2-1|TRBV9
CASSTEDGASGRGGNEQFF
>12|TRBJ1-5|TRBV12-3/TRBV12-4
CASSLPREPQHF
>16|TRBJ2-1|TRBV5-1
CASSDTSGKMYNEQFF
>17|TRBJ1-4|TRBV15
CATSRRTAEETNEKLFF
>13|TRBJ1-2|TRBV29-1
CSARDRGAYGYTF
>15|TRBJ2-3|TRBV24-1
CATSAGGASTDTQYF
>15|TRBJ2-7|TRBV7-6
CASSFETGDSYEQYF
>13|TRBJ2-4|TRBV28
CASSSSGTTRQYF
>12|TRBJ1-2|TRBV6-6
CASQRWKHGYTF
>11|NA|TRBV2
CASGSRGTQYF
>15|TRBJ2-7|TRBV29-1
CSVVPQGLPSYEQYF
>17|TRBJ2-7|TRBV7-8
CASSLGGVYGAGYEQYF
>12|TRBJ2-5|TRBV10-3
CASGGGRETQYF
>16|NA|TRBV4-1
CASSQDMLRGGETQYF
>15|TRBJ1-5|TRBV27
CASSLQGARNQPQHF
>14|TRBJ2-3|TRBV2
CARATGYSTDTQYF
>15|NA|TRBV3-1
CASSPDTGEVYEQYF
>16|TRBJ2-3|TRBV3-1
CASSRYPTGKADTQYF
>18|TRBJ2-1|TRBV19
CASSQRSGRGSSYNEQFF
>13|NA|TRBV20-1
CSALDRGLYEQYF
>13|TRBJ2-3|TRBV10-3
CAIGTGNTDTQYF
>13|TRBJ1-2|TRBV27
CASATTSNYGYTF
>14|TRBJ2-5|TRBV2
CASSGTARTETQYF
>12|TRBJ2-7|TRBV10-3
CAISGEGYEQYF
>16|TRBJ1-2|TRBV28
CASSVIGTGRSLRDTF